This TCR beta chain was captured by sequencing in a study of T-cell memory formation after mild COVID-19. This CDR3 has 17 residues. Germline-derived CDR1 and CDR2 are SGHVS and FNYEAQ. V lost 0 bases, J lost 6 bases, and 5 bases stayed unmatched. Only one count was recorded for this clonotype. TCRdb processed the 5' RACE reads anew with MiXCR; each CDR3 protein has one entry. The profile covers about 400,000 distinct CDR3 sequences, with 23% appearing a single time and under 15% taken by the ten largest. The source of this sequence is an adult woman who had mild COVID-19 (a few samples of this study predate the infection). Cell type and time point are not known. The source material was PBMCs or a T cell subset sorted from them (not recorded which). The V gene is TRBV7-6, the J gene TRBJ2-1; 13 nucleotides align to TRBD2. CDR3 residues: CASSLAWGTSGINEQFF. Written as DNA, the CDR3 is TGTGCCAGCAGCTTAGCGTGGGGGACTAGCGGGATCAATGAGCAGTTCTTC.